Listed below are T cell receptor beta chains from one sample, sequenced in a study of shared clonotypes between healthy human individuals. Sequencing used immunoSEQ multiplex PCR; TCRdb keeps in-frame clones, though not all of them. Here the sample spans 630,000 or so clones, 95% to 98% being singletons. Sequencing was performed on naive CD8+ T cells sorted from blood. Every receptor here comes from a man younger than 45 in good health. Both conserved end residues are part of each CDR3. D genes are given only for firm matches. Where a row states a size, it is once, few, many or the class of an expanded clone; other rows omit it.

j_gene,d_gene,v_gene,abundance,CDR3aa,CDR3nt
TRBJ1-2,-,TRBV5-1,-,CASRGTDVGDYGYTF,TGCGCCAGCAGGGGGACGGACGTAGGGGACTATGGCTACACCTTC
TRBJ2-7,-,TRBV28,-,CASSSIYYEQYF,TGTGCCAGCAGCTCGATCTACTACGAGCAGTACTTC
TRBJ2-7,-,TRBV5-6,-,CASSSGDTTYEQYF,TGTGCCAGCAGCTCAGGGGACACTACCTACGAGCAGTACTTC
TRBJ2-1,TRBD2,TRBV6-4,-,CASSVLAGGPNNEQFF,TGTGCCAGCAGTGTGCTAGCGGGAGGGCCCAACAATGAGCAGTTCTTC
TRBJ1-1,-,TRBV19,-,CASSPGTRTTEAFF,TGTGCCAGTAGTCCCGGGACTAGAACCACTGAAGCTTTCTTT
TRBJ2-7,-,TRBV2,-,CASALVEGTYEQYF,TGTGCCAGCGCCTTGGTAGAGGGAACCTACGAGCAGTACTTC
TRBJ1-4,-,TRBV19,-,CASSTQGTNEKLFF,TGTGCCAGTAGTACGCAGGGTACTAATGAAAAACTGTTTTTT
TRBJ2-5,-,TRBV7-8,once,CASSLSPGALRPLQETQYF,TGTGCCAGCAGCTTATCCCCCGGAGCTTTACGGCCCCTACAAGAGACCCAGTACTTC
TRBJ2-7,TRBD2,TRBV5-4,-,CASSLGGLAVSYEQYF,TGTGCCAGCAGCTTGGGGGGACTAGCGGTAAGCTACGAGCAGTACTTC
TRBJ1-2,TRBD1,TRBV7-3,-,CASSLTVSGTEGYGYTF,TGTGCCAGCAGCTTAACCGTATCGGGGACAGAGGGCTATGGCTACACCTTC
TRBJ2-7,-,TRBV7-9,-,CASSSLLGRVGTYEQYF,TGTGCCAGCAGCTCTTTACTTGGACGGGTGGGAACCTACGAGCAGTACTTC
TRBJ2-1,-,TRBV4-3,-,CASSQGAMGGARNEQFF,TGCGCCAGCAGCCAGGGTGCTATGGGGGGCGCCCGTAATGAGCAGTTCTTC
TRBJ1-2,-,TRBV29-1,-,CSVGTTSPGYTF,TGCAGCGTTGGAACCACCTCCCCTGGCTACACCTTC
TRBJ2-1,TRBD2,TRBV6-4,-,CASSVLAGAGEQFF,TGTGCCAGCAGTGTCCTAGCGGGAGCTGGTGAGCAGTTCTTC
TRBJ2-2,-,TRBV6-5,-,CASSPGLSNTGELFF,TGTGCCAGCAGTCCCGGACTGAGTAACACCGGGGAGCTGTTTTTT
TRBJ2-7,TRBD1,TRBV28,-,CASSLEGQGRPYEQYF,TGTGCCAGCAGTTTAGAAGGACAGGGGCGCCCCTACGAGCAGTACTTC
TRBJ2-1,TRBD2,TRBV7-6,-,CASSLSGGGRDNEQFF,TGTGCCAGCAGCCTTAGCGGGGGAGGTAGGGACAATGAGCAGTTCTTC
TRBJ2-2,-,TRBV9,-,CASSVVGTGELFF,TGTGCCAGCAGCGTAGTAGGCACCGGGGAGCTGTTTTTT
TRBJ1-2,-,TRBV19,-,CASSISRDYGYTF,TGTGCCAGTAGTATTTCCAGGGACTATGGCTACACCTTC
TRBJ2-7,TRBD1,TRBV4-1,-,CASSPPGQTYEQYF,TGCGCCAGCAGCCCACCGGGACAGACCTACGAGCAGTACTTC
TRBJ1-2,-,TRBV18,once,CASSSSDYGYTF,TGTGCCAGCTCATCCTCAGACTATGGCTACACCTTC
TRBJ2-1,TRBD2,TRBV5-8,-,CASSTAGLAGALLYNEQFF,TGTGCCAGCAGCACCGCGGGACTAGCGGGCGCCCTTCTTTACAATGAGCAGTTCTTC
TRBJ1-1,-,TRBV7-2,-,CASSSGQMNTEAFF,TGTGCCAGCAGCTCAGGACAGATGAACACTGAAGCTTTCTTT